This entry lists 21 T cell receptor beta chains sequenced from one sample in a study of blood T cell repertoires in COVID-19. The protocol was immunoSEQ multiplex PCR, while the TCRdb copy is restricted to in-frame clones and leaves out a portion. The data show approximately 200,000 clones, less than 90% seen once. What was sequenced was peripheral blood. All receptors derive from a man aged 70-80 years with active or convalescent COVID-19.

This chain joins TRBV23-1 and TRBJ2-2; possibly TRBD2 for D (5 bases). TRBV23-1 is an open reading frame whose function is uncertain. The length of the CDR3 is 16 residues. Trimming left V 1 base short and J 1 base short, with 10 bases between. Here the CDR3 reads CASSQLARENTGELFF. In DNA, the CDR3 is TGCGCCAGCAGTCAATTGGCACGGGAGAACACCGGGGAGCTGTTTTTT.

V gene TRBV7-6 combines with J gene TRBJ2-3, with TRBD2 matching over 11 bases. After removal of 6 bases from V and 3 bases from J, the junction contained 8 bases not matched to a gene. Germline V gene sequence: CDR1 SGHVS, CDR2 FNYEAQ. This CDR3 contains 16 residues. As DNA, the CDR3 is TGTGCCAGCAGTCCTCTAGCGGGGGGCGAAACAGATACGCAGTATTTT. Translating gives CASSPLAGGETDTQYF.

The chain joins TRBV5-1 to TRBJ1-5; a possible D gene is TRBD1 (6 bases). Trimming took off 0 bases at V and 6 bases at J, with 13 bases between the two ends. In germline, CDR1 is SGHRS, CDR2 YFSETQ. The length of the CDR3 is 15 residues. CDR3 sequence (DNA): TGCGCCAGCAGCTTGGCGGGGGGGGCGAGTCAGCCCCAGCATTTT. Protein product: CASSLAGGASQPQHF.

The chain recombines TRBV5-6 with TRBJ2-5; 9 nucleotides agree with TRBD2. Per germline, CDR1 SGHDT and CDR2 YYEEEE. V lost 1 base, J lost 4 bases, and 11 bases stayed unmatched. The CDR3 is made up of 17 amino acids. The CDR3 region is CASSLNWASGKGETQYF. In nucleotides, the CDR3 is TGTGCCAGCAGCTTGAATTGGGCTAGCGGGAAGGGAGAGACCCAGTACTTC.

V gene TRBV6-2 or TRBV6-3 combines with J gene TRBJ2-5; tentatively, D is TRBD2 (7 bases). There are 17 residues in the CDR3. In germline, CDR1 is MNHEY, CDR2 SVGEGT. Trimming removed 2 bases from V and 4 bases from J, with 20 bases in between. Written as DNA, the CDR3 is TGTGCCAGCAGTTACGATGCGGGGGCCTACTCCAGAGAGACCCAGTACTTC. This translates into CASSYDAGAYSRETQYF.

CDR3: CASRIGRRGHKEQYF. CDR3 DNA sequence: TGTGCCAGCAGAATCGGCCGCAGGGGGCATAAAGAGCAGTACTTC. The V call is TRBV28, the J call TRBJ2-7, with TRBD1 matching over 8 bases. CDR3 length equals 15 residues. CDR1 is MDHEN and CDR2 is SYDVKM in the germline V gene. Losses at the gene ends were 6 bases for V and 7 bases for J; bases not matched to a gene: 14.

DNA of the CDR3: TGTGCCACCCGGACAGGGCCGAGTGAGCAGTTCTTC. This encodes CATRTGPSEQFF. The chain has TRBV28 and TRBJ2-1, with 8 bases aligning to TRBD1. Trimming at V came to 10 bases and at J to 9 bases, leaving 8 bases not matched to a gene. The CDR3 runs 12 residues. Germline CDR1 MDHEN, CDR2 SYDVKM.

The CDR3 bases are TGCGCCAGCAGCCAAGACTCAGGCGTTGCAGGCTACACCTTC. Residues: CASSQDSGVAGYTF. The chain has TRBV4-1 and TRBJ1-2, with unresolved D. CDR1 MGHRA and CDR2 YSYEKL come from the germline V gene. The length of the CDR3 is 14 residues. Deletions cut 0 bases from V and 8 bases from J, with 13 bases between.

J is TRBJ1-3 and V is TRBV18; TRBD1 might be the D (5 bases). The CDR3 length is 15 residues. Trimming took off 1 base at V and 4 bases at J, with 11 bases between the two ends. Germline V gene lookup returns CDR1 KGHSH and CDR2 LQKENI. The CDR3 coding sequence is TGTGCCAGCTCACCACTGGCAGGGATCGGAAACACCATATATTTT. It specifies CASSPLAGIGNTIYF.

The chain combines TRBV30 with TRBJ2-5; 8 bases agree with TRBD2. There are 15 residues in the CDR3. The germline V gene has CDR1 GTSNPN and CDR2 SVGIG (reference sequence). V trimming: 0 bases; J trimming: 4 bases; junction bases outside the gene matches: 7. The CDR3 DNA follows: TGTGCCTGGAGTGTACGGGGGGGGGCATCAGAGACCCAGTACTTC. Encoded protein: CAWSVRGGASETQYF. The full variable domain, with the rest looked up from reference TRBV30 and TRBJ2-5, is SQTIHQWPATLVQPVGSPLSLECTVEGTSNPNLYWYRQAAGRGLQLLFYSVGIGQISSEVPQNLSASRPQDRQFILSSKKLLLSDSGFYLCAWSVRGGASETQYFGPGTRLLVL.

The rearrangement uses TRBV4-1 and TRBJ1-1; possible D gene TRBD1, 5 bases. Trimming removed 1 base at V and 1 base at J, with 10 bases between. This CDR3 contains 15 residues. CDR1 and CDR2 from the germline V gene are MGHRA and YSYEKL. The CDR3 protein is CASSQVRGGNTEAFF. Written as DNA, the CDR3 is TGCGCCAGCAGCCAAGTGCGGGGGGGGAACACTGAAGCTTTCTTT.

Points on this clone: This sample also contains other DNA sequences that code for the same CDR3. V and J are TRBV6-6 and TRBJ1-1; TRBD1 aligns across 9 bases. In germline, CDR1 is MNHNY, CDR2 SVGAGI (reference sequence). The CDR3 length is 14 residues. V was pared by 5 bases and J by 2 bases, with 3 bases of the junction left unmatched. The CDR3 sequence: CASSPTGGNTEAFF. As DNA, the CDR3 is TGTGCCAGCAGTCCAACAGGGGGCAACACTGAAGCTTTCTTT.

The chain couples TRBV5-4 to TRBJ1-5, with D maybe TRBD1 (5 bases). The germline V and J ends were trimmed by 0 bases and 4 bases, with 8 bases remaining between them. Per germline, CDR1 SGHNT and CDR2 YYREEE (reference sequence). This CDR3 region has 14 residues. The CDR3 region has the DNA TGTGCCAGCAGCTTGGAAGGGGCAAATCAGCCCCAGCATTTT. Protein sequence: CASSLEGANQPQHF. Based on the CDR3 plus reference TRBV5-4 and TRBJ1-5, the full variable domain is ETGVTQSPTHLIKTRGQQVTLRCSSQSGHNTVSWYQQALGQGPQFIFQYYREEENGRGNFPPRFSGLQFPNYSSELNVNALELDDSALYLCASSLEGANQPQHFGDGTRLSIL.

The rearrangement joins TRBV11-2 to TRBJ1-3, with D possibly being TRBD1 (5 bases). The V and J ends lost 5 bases and 0 bases respectively, with 20 bases between them. Germline-derived CDR1 and CDR2 are SGHAT and FQNNGV. The CDR3 loop spans 18 amino acids. The CDR3 loop reads CASSPRQSENLSGNTIYF. Written as DNA, the CDR3 is TGTGCCAGCAGCCCTCGACAGTCCGAAAATCTCTCTGGAAACACCATATATTTT.

The chain combines TRBV23-1 with TRBJ2-3; a weak D match, TRBD1 (5 bases). TRBV23-1 counts as an open reading frame of uncertain function. Trimming stripped 3 bases from V and 1 base from J, with 11 bases between. The CDR3 is 15 residues long. This CDR3 is CASSQQGLRTDTQYF. The CDR3 region has the DNA TGCGCCAGCAGTCAGCAGGGTCTTCGCACAGATACGCAGTATTTT.

The chain links TRBV24-1 to TRBJ1-4, with TRBD1 identical over 7 bases. The junction had 2 bases not matched to a gene; V was cut back by 2 bases and J by 3 bases. Germline CDR1 KGHDR, CDR2 SFDVKD. The CDR3 has 15 amino acids. In nucleotides, the CDR3 is TGTGCCACCAGTGATTCGACAGGGCCTAATGAAAAACTGTTTTTT. Translation: CATSDSTGPNEKLFF.

The chain joins TRBV11-2 to TRBJ1-2; D ambiguous. The CDR3 covers 10 residues. The germline V gene has CDR1 SGHAT and CDR2 FQNNGV. V was cut by 3 bases and J by 8 bases, with 4 bases left in between. CDR3 in DNA: TGTGCCAGCAGCTTCTTCGGCTACACCTTC. Protein product: CASSFFGYTF.

The chain combines TRBV11-2 with TRBJ2-2; TRBD1 aligns across 11 bases. The CDR3 is 17 amino acids. Trimming cost V 5 bases and J 0 bases; bases outside gene matches: 5. From germline, CDR1 is SGHAT and CDR2 FQNNGV. CDR3 sequence (DNA): TGTGCCAGCAGCACGAGGACAGGGGGCCCGAACACCGGGGAGCTGTTTTTT. Translating gives CASSTRTGGPNTGELFF.

CDR3 in DNA: TGTGCCAGTAGTCCGGGGACTAGCGGGAGAACAGATACGCAGTATTTT. Protein sequence: CASSPGTSGRTDTQYF. The gene calls are TRBV19 and TRBJ2-3, with 14 bases that match TRBD2. The germline CDR1 and CDR2 sequences are LNHDA and SQIVND (reference sequence). After removal of 5 bases from V and 3 bases from J, the junction contained 4 bases not matched to a gene. The CDR3 extends over 16 amino acids.

This clone was seen only a few times. V usage is TRBV6-5 and J usage is TRBJ2-4; D remains ambiguous. V shed 5 bases and J shed 16 bases, with 24 bases lying between them. The germline V gene has CDR1 MNHEY and CDR2 SVGAGI. The CDR3 contains 14 residues. The CDR3 region is CASSRLTNRETPYF. The CDR3 DNA reads as TGTGCCAGCAGTCGACTTACTAATCGAGAAACCCCTTACTTC.

The V and J genes are TRBV27 and TRBJ2-7; 7 bases fit TRBD1. Germline CDR1 MNHEY, CDR2 SMNVEV (reference sequence). The CDR3 sequence is 14 residues long. V lost 5 bases to trimming and J lost 3 bases; unmatched junction nucleotides: 7. This chain's CDR3 is CASSEDRYHYEQYF. The DNA for the CDR3 is TGTGCCAGCAGTGAGGACAGGTACCACTACGAGCAGTACTTC.